The source of this T cell receptor (beta chain) is a study of T cells in Graves' hyperthyroidism and ophthalmopathy. Amplified TCR beta CDR3 regions came from RNA transcripts. An initial round of RT-PCR targeting the TCR CDR3 relied on the HTBI primer set. TCRdb ran MiXCR on the multiplex PCR reads and lists one entry per CDR3 protein. Of a few hundred thousand distinct CDR3 sequences in the sample, roughly 45% are singletons; the top ten hold around 44%. The CDR3 loop spans 12 amino acids. Germline CDR1 is SNHLY and CDR2 is FYNNEI. Trimming removed 7 bases from V and 4 bases from J, with 11 bases in between.

The chain employs TRBV2 and TRBJ2-7; D is unresolved. The sequenced material came from peripheral blood or thyroid tissue (not recorded which). The receptor comes from an adult woman with Graves' disease, either hyperthyroidism or ophthalmopathy (not recorded which). The CDR3 sequence: CASNEAPYEQYF. The CDR3 DNA is TGTGCCAGCAATGAGGCTCCATACGAGCAGTACTTC.